This entry concerns a single T cell receptor beta chain. What it binds is not known. At one end the junction does not follow the germline gene, possibly because of a read error. The observed sequence ends 3 residues before the CDR3 terminus, with the missing tail filled in from the germline J gene. This sample also contains other DNA sequences that code for the same CDR3. Generated by immunoSEQ multiplex PCR, the TCRdb table keeps only in-frame clones and is missing some. The sample contains around 50,000 clones, none of them singletons. The sample belongs to a study of T cell clonality in common variable immunodeficiency. Broader study findings: Compared with controls, CVID subjects had fewer shared TCRbeta clones.

Germline V CDR1 and CDR2: SGHRS, YFSETQ. The CDR3 extends over 15 amino acids. Both groups were predominantly of Caucasian heritage. The specimen was peripheral blood mononuclear cells. The clonotype comes from a person between 18 and 69 years old in good health. The rearrangement links TRBV5-1 to TRBJ1-2; 7 nucleotides agree with TRBD1. CDR3 amino acids: CASSLNAQGSYGYTF. The CDR3 DNA, read in part, is TGCGCCAGCAGCTTAAACGCACAGGGGAGCTATGGA.